This T cell receptor (beta chain) derives from a study of T cell repertoires in cytomegalovirus infection. About the research overall: Researchers turned to recently identified HLA-C-restricted CMV epitopes as well as well-studied HLA-B-restricted ones. Public TCR beta signature analysis indicated the presence of both CMV infection and matching HLA type. Study conclusions and caveats: HLA-C-restricted CMV-specific TCR beta clonotypes were dominant in the ex vivo response. The study identified carriers of CMV plus the relevant HLA from cumulative public TCR beta family frequency.

Germline values: CDR1 LNHDA, CDR2 SQIVND (reference sequence). V lost 3 bases and J 4 bases, leaving 12 bases between the germline ends. The CDR3 has 15 amino acids. Notes on this clonotype: The antigen is undetermined.

MiXCR was run by TCRdb on the reads, yielding one entry per CDR3 protein. The repertoire has about 830,000 distinct CDR3 sequences, roughly 33% of them found once; the top ten carry roughly 12%. V is TRBV19 and J is TRBJ2-2, with a possible D match to TRBD1 (6 bases). The TCR sequence derives from a human donor in good health (CMV status not recorded). Some clones in this sample may be carry-over from other donors' samples. Material: cultured CD8+ T cells from PBMCs, obtained from culture after CMV antigen stimulation. The DNA for the CDR3 is TGTGCCAGTAGTATGAGGACAGCGGTCACCGGGGAGCTGTTTTTT. Translating gives CASSMRTAVTGELFF.